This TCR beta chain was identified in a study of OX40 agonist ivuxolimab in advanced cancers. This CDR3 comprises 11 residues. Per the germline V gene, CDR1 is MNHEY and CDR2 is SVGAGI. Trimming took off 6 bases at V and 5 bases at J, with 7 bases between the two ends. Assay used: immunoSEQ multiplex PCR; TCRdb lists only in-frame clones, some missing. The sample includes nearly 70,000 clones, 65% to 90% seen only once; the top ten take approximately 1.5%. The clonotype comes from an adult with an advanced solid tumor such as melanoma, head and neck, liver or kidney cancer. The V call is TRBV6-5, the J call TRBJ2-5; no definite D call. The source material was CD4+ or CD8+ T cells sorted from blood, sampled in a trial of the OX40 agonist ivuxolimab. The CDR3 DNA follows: TGTGCCAGCAGCCTCCGGGAGACCCAGTACTTC. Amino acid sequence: CASSLRETQYF.